The 19 T cell receptor beta chains reported below all come from one sample, sequenced in a study of cytomegalovirus exposure and HLA in healthy donors. Produced via immunoSEQ multiplex PCR; TCRdb's table is partial and in-frame only. The sample has fewer than 250,000 clones, around 88% seen once. The sequenced material came from PBMCs. The origin of the receptors is a woman younger than 35 in good health and CMV-seronegative.

V and J are TRBV4-1 and TRBJ1-1; 9 nucleotides match TRBD1. Losses at the gene ends were 0 bases for V and 1 base for J; bases not matched to a gene: 0. This CDR3 spans 15 amino acids. CDR1 is MGHRA and CDR2 is YSYEKL in the germline V gene. Here the CDR3 reads CASSQEGQGNTEAFF. CDR3 DNA sequence: TGCGCCAGCAGCCAAGAGGGACAGGGGAACACTGAAGCTTTCTTT.

This clone was counted a single time. The chain carries TRBV7-3 and TRBJ1-1; D may be TRBD1 (6 bases). Per germline, CDR1 SGHTA and CDR2 FQGTGA. Trimming left V 5 bases short and J 6 bases short, with 16 bases between. This CDR3 has 14 amino acids. The CDR3 region has the DNA TGTGCCAGCAGCCAACCGGACAGAGGGTCTGAAGCTTTCTTT. It translates to CASSQPDRGSEAFF. The variable domain in full, completed from reference TRBV7-3 and TRBJ1-1, reads GAGVSQTPSNKVTEKGKYVELRCDPISGHTALYWYRQSLGQGPEFLIYFQGTGAADDSGLPNDRFFAVRPEGSVSTLKIQRTERGDSAVYLCASSQPDRGSEAFFGQGTRLTVV.

This clone was seen more than once but under ten times. The chain uses TRBV7-9 and TRBJ1-1; the D gene is possibly TRBD1 (6 bases). The CDR3 consists of 15 residues. Trimming took off 3 bases at V and 5 bases at J, with 16 bases between the two ends. The V gene's germline CDR1 is SEHNR and CDR2 FQNEAQ (reference sequence). This chain's CDR3 is CASSFRETGGTEAFF. In DNA form, the CDR3 reads TGTGCCAGCAGCTTTCGTGAGACAGGAGGTACTGAAGCTTTCTTT.

The rearrangement joins TRBV5-1 to TRBJ2-1; D is perhaps TRBD1 (6 bases). Germline V gene data show CDR1 as SGHRS and CDR2 as YFSETQ. The ends were cut back, 5 bases at V and 8 bases at J, with 20 bases in the middle. The CDR3 sequence is 15 residues long. CDR3 DNA sequence: TGCGCCAGCAGGCCAGGGCAGGGGTCTTATTATGAGCAGTTCTTC. Translated, it gives CASRPGQGSYYEQFF.

The chain links TRBV30 to TRBJ1-2; no clear D gene. CDR1 GTSNPN and CDR2 SVGIG come from the germline V gene (reference sequence). The V end was cut by 4 bases, the J end by 4 bases, with 10 bases between. The CDR3 extends over 12 amino acids. CDR3 sequence: CAWNSGSYGYTF. The CDR3, as DNA: TGTGCCTGGAATTCGGGGAGCTATGGCTACACCTTC.

This sequence joins TRBV7-6 and TRBJ2-2, with 7 bases identical to TRBD2. CDR1 SGHVS and CDR2 FNYEAQ come from the germline V gene. The ends lost 4 bases at V and 7 bases at J; junction bases unmatched: 0. The CDR3 has 12 amino acids. The CDR3 DNA follows: TGTGCCAGCAGCTGGGGGGGCGGGGAGCTGTTTTTT. It specifies CASSWGGGELFF.

This chain connects TRBV11-2 to TRBJ2-5; no clear D gene. The CDR3 has 12 residues. The germline V gene encodes CDR1 SGHAT and CDR2 FQNNGV. V shed 5 bases and J shed 1 base, with 5 bases lying between them. The CDR3 DNA reads TGTGCCAGCAGCCCCGTCCAAGAGACCCAGTACTTC. Translating it yields CASSPVQETQYF.

The J gene is TRBJ2-1, the V gene TRBV28; TRBD2 aligns across 11 bases. Germline V gene lookup returns CDR1 MDHEN and CDR2 SYDVKM. There are 16 residues in the CDR3. J gave up 5 bases and V 7 bases, and 10 bases lay outside the gene matches. The DNA for the CDR3 is TGTGCCAGCATTGCGAGTGGGACTAGCGGAAACAATGAGCAGTTCTTC. Its protein is CASIASGTSGNNEQFF.

The chain carries TRBV2 and TRBJ1-2, with 9 bases matching TRBD1. Trimming took 6 bases from V and 6 from J; bases not matched to a gene: 11. The CDR3 totals 15 residues. The germline V gene encodes CDR1 SNHLY and CDR2 FYNNEI. The chain's CDR3 is CASRDPGQGVDGYTF. Written as DNA, the CDR3 is TGTGCCAGCAGAGATCCGGGACAGGGAGTGGATGGCTACACCTTC.

The J gene is TRBJ2-1, the V gene TRBV29-1; weak D call: TRBD1 (5 bases). The length of the CDR3 is 12 residues. The germline V gene has CDR1 SQVTM and CDR2 ANQGSEA. Between the trimmed V and J ends, which lost 7 bases and 9 bases, there was a span of 16 bases. The CDR3 nucleotides are TGCAGCGCCCATACAGGTTACCCTGAGCAGTTCTTC. It translates to CSAHTGYPEQFF.

The chain joins TRBV29-1 to TRBJ2-2; maybe TRBD2 (6 bases). V lost 7 bases to trimming and J lost 0 bases, with 18 bases between them. Germline V gene lookup returns CDR1 SQVTM and CDR2 ANQGSEA. The CDR3 sequence is 16 residues long. The CDR3 protein is CSANSGGSANTGELFF. CDR3 sequence (DNA): TGCAGCGCTAATAGCGGAGGTAGCGCGAACACCGGGGAGCTGTTTTTT.

V and J are TRBV7-9 and TRBJ1-4; D is unresolved. The V end was cut by 1 base, the J end by 0 bases, with 9 bases between. There are 16 residues in the CDR3. Germline CDR1 and CDR2: SEHNR and FQNEAQ (reference sequence). The CDR3 DNA reads TGTGCCAGCAGCTTAGATGTAGGAGCAACTAATGAAAAACTGTTTTTT. Its translation: CASSLDVGATNEKLFF.

In DNA, the CDR3 is TGTGCCATCGGTGGACAGGGGCCCAATGAAAAACTGTTTTTT. As protein: CAIGGQGPNEKLFF. The chain links TRBV10-3 to TRBJ1-4, with 9 bases that match TRBD1. The V segment lost 8 bases and the J segment 5 bases; nucleotides outside the gene matches: 6. In germline, CDR1 is ENHRY, CDR2 SYGVKD. The CDR3 is 14 residues long.

The rearrangement joins TRBV7-8 to TRBJ2-7; D may be TRBD2 (5 bases). The V and J ends lost 2 bases and 5 bases respectively, with 28 bases between them. Germline lookup yields CDR1 SGHVS and CDR2 FQNEAQ. The CDR3 spans 19 residues. The CDR3 spells CASSLNSGGVGFLSHEQYF. The DNA for the CDR3 is TGTGCCAGCAGCTTAAATTCTGGAGGAGTAGGGTTCCTTAGCCACGAGCAGTACTTC. The whole variable domain, remainder taken from reference TRBV7-8 and TRBJ2-7, is GAGVSQSPRYKVAKRGQDVALRCDPISGHVSLFWYQQALGQGPEFLTYFQNEAQLDKSGLPSDRFFAERPEGSVSTLKIQRTQQEDSAVYLCASSLNSGGVGFLSHEQYFGPGTRLTVT.

The V call is TRBV7-9, the J call TRBJ2-1, with D perhaps TRBD2 (6 bases). V gave up 6 bases and J gave up 0 bases, with 15 bases separating them. The CDR3 has 16 amino acids. Germline lookup yields CDR1 SEHNR and CDR2 FQNEAQ (reference sequence). CDR3 loop: CASRAIAESSYNEQFF. CDR3 coding DNA: TGTGCCAGCAGGGCAATAGCGGAGAGCTCCTACAATGAGCAGTTCTTC.

V gene TRBV2 combines with J gene TRBJ1-4; 8 bases fit TRBD1. The V segment lost 8 bases and the J segment 6 bases; nucleotides outside the gene matches: 20. The V gene's germline CDR1 is SNHLY and CDR2 FYNNEI. This CDR3 is built from 18 residues. CDR3 DNA: TGTGCCAGCTCCACTACGACAGGGGCGGGTTTAGTTTATGAAAAACTGTTTTTT. Protein: CASSTTTGAGLVYEKLFF. Complete variable domain (other parts from reference TRBV2 and TRBJ1-4): EPEVTQTPSHQVTQMGQEVILRCVPISNHLYFYWYRQILGQKVEFLVSFYNNEISEKSEIFDDQFSVERPDGSNFTLKIRSTKLEDSAMYFCASSTTTGAGLVYEKLFFGSGTQLSVL.

The chain links TRBV5-1 to TRBJ1-2; possibly TRBD1 for D (5 bases). Germline V gene lookup returns CDR1 SGHRS and CDR2 YFSETQ. There are 16 residues in the CDR3. V was trimmed by 4 bases and J by 5 bases, leaving 21 bases between them. CDR3 amino acids: CASSPKGRGWNYGYTF. The CDR3 nucleotides read TGCGCCAGCAGCCCCAAAGGTAGGGGTTGGAATTATGGCTACACCTTC.

This clone turned up a few times. The CDR3 here is CASSPTIEGGYTF. In DNA, the CDR3 is TGTGCCAGCTCACCTACGATCGAGGGTGGCTACACCTTC. This rearrangement joins TRBV18 to TRBJ1-2; D is unclear. V was pared by 3 bases and J by 7 bases, with 12 bases between. The CDR3 runs to 13 residues. The germline CDR1 and CDR2 sequences are KGHSH and LQKENI. The variable domain in full, with the rest retrieved from reference TRBV18 and TRBJ1-2, is NAGVMQNPRHLVRRRGQEARLRCSPMKGHSHVYWYRQLPEEGLKFMVYLQKENIIDESGMPKERFSAEFPKEGPSILRIQQVVRGDSAAYFCASSPTIEGGYTFGSGTRLTVV.

The CDR3 loop is CASSLRRVQNTEAFF. CDR3 nucleotides: TGTGCCAGCAGCTTACGTCGTGTACAGAACACTGAAGCTTTCTTT. The V call is TRBV7-3, the J call TRBJ1-1; D unclear. Germline V gene lookup returns CDR1 SGHTA and CDR2 FQGTGA. The CDR3 covers 15 residues. Between the trimmed V and J ends, which lost 2 bases and 1 base, there was a span of 11 bases.